These 16 T cell receptor beta chains originate from one sample sequenced in a study of blood T cell repertoires in COVID-19. Here immunoSEQ multiplex PCR was the method, and the copy in TCRdb shows in-frame clones only, minus some. The sample includes roughly 300,000 clones, roughly nine tenths seen only once; the top ten take around 6%. Sequencing used peripheral blood. These receptors all stem from a young man who had recovered from COVID-19.

The DNA of the CDR3 is TGTGCCAGCAGTTACACGGGGGGCCACTCGGGTCAGCCCCAGCATTTT. It yields the protein CASSYTGGHSGQPQHF. The chain uses TRBV6-2 or TRBV6-3 and TRBJ1-5, with a tentative D call TRBD1 (6 bases). Germline V CDR1 and CDR2: MNHEY, SVGEGT. CDR3 size: 16 residues. V shed 2 bases and J shed 6 bases, with 17 bases lying between them.

The chain has TRBV6-6 and TRBJ1-2, with a possible D match to TRBD1 (6 bases). The V end was cut by 5 bases, the J end by 3 bases, with 22 bases between. CDR1 and CDR2 from the germline V gene are MNHNY and SVGAGI (reference sequence). The CDR3 spans 17 residues. In nucleotides, the CDR3 is TGTGCCAGCAGTCTAACAGGGCAGGGCCTACACTACTATGGCTACACCTTC. This gives the protein CASSLTGQGLHYYGYTF.

The chain uses TRBV9 and TRBJ2-7; D possibly corresponds to TRBD1 (5 bases). From germline, CDR1 is SGDLS and CDR2 YYNGEE. With 0 bases removed from V and 5 bases from J, the gap between germline ends came to 12 bases. The CDR3 length is 14 residues. The CDR3 is CASSVAGNMDEQYF. The CDR3 region has the DNA TGTGCCAGCAGCGTAGCAGGGAATATGGACGAGCAGTACTTC. The full variable domain, completed using reference TRBV9 and TRBJ2-7, is DSGVTQTPKHLITATGQRVTLRCSPRSGDLSVYWYQQSLDQGLQFLIQYYNGEERAKGNILERFSAQQFPDLHSELNLSSLELGDSALYFCASSVAGNMDEQYFGPGTRLTVT.

CDR3 amino acids: CASSLFTRDSPLHF. CDR3 coding DNA: TGTGCCAGCAGCCTTTTTACGCGGGATTCACCCCTCCACTTT. The chain couples TRBV14 to TRBJ1-6; D ambiguous. Between the trimmed V and J ends, which lost 4 bases and 8 bases, there was a span of 12 bases. This CDR3 has 14 residues. Germline V CDR1 and CDR2: SGHDN, FVKESK.

J is TRBJ1-2 and V is TRBV11-2; 8 nucleotides match TRBD1. Trimming at V came to 5 bases and at J to 7 bases, leaving 9 bases not matched to a gene. CDR3 length: 14 residues. Germline loops: CDR1 SGHAT, CDR2 FQNNGV. The CDR3 is CASSRLGTGLGYTF. The CDR3 bases are TGTGCCAGCAGCAGACTCGGGACAGGTCTTGGCTACACCTTC.

The chain links TRBV27 to TRBJ1-2; 8 nucleotides line up with TRBD1. The V segment lost 3 bases and the J segment 8 bases; nucleotides outside the gene matches: 8. Germline V CDR1 and CDR2: MNHEY, SMNVEV (reference sequence). The length of the CDR3 is 14 residues. CDR3 nucleotides: TGTGCCAGCAGTTTCGGGACAGGAGGATGGGGCTACACCTTC. Its protein product is CASSFGTGGWGYTF.

The chain uses TRBV6-5 and TRBJ1-5, with 11 positions matching TRBD1. The germline V gene has CDR1 MNHEY and CDR2 SVGAGI. This CDR3 is 15 amino acids long. V lost 5 bases, J lost 6 bases, and 6 bases stayed unmatched. In DNA, the CDR3 is TGTGCCAGCAGTAAGCCGGGACAGGGGGGTCAGCCCCAGCATTTT. It is translated as CASSKPGQGGQPQHF.

The V call is TRBV12-3 or TRBV12-4, the J call TRBJ2-2; weak D call: TRBD1 (5 bases). The CDR3 is made up of 13 amino acids. Between the trimmed V and J ends, which lost 4 bases and 7 bases, there was a span of 10 bases. The CDR3 reads CASSWQQDGELFF. Written as DNA, the CDR3 is TGTGCCAGCAGTTGGCAACAGGACGGGGAGCTGTTTTTT.

J is TRBJ1-5 and V is TRBV6-5; maybe TRBD1 (6 bases). Trimming stripped 5 bases from V and 4 bases from J, with 15 bases between. The germline CDR1 and CDR2 sequences are MNHEY and SVGAGI. The CDR3 is 15 residues long. The chain's CDR3 is CASSNREGGNQPQHF. Here the CDR3 DNA reads TGTGCCAGCAGTAATAGGGAGGGGGGAAATCAGCCCCAGCATTTT.

The V gene is TRBV18, the J gene TRBJ1-4, with TRBD1 matching 10 bases. Germline V gives CDR1 KGHSH, CDR2 LQKENI. With 6 bases clipped from V and 6 bases from J, the junction kept 16 bases outside the gene matches. The CDR3 is 18 amino acids. The CDR3 protein is CASSLQLHSGTGDEKLFF. CDR3 nucleotide sequence: TGTGCCAGCTCCCTCCAGCTTCACTCCGGGACAGGGGATGAAAAACTGTTTTTT.

The genes are TRBV4-1 and TRBJ1-4, with 7 bases that match TRBD1. The CDR3 sequence is 15 residues long. Looked up from germline, CDR1 is MGHRA and CDR2 is YSYEKL. J lost 0 bases, V lost 3 bases, and 1 base had no gene match. CDR3 DNA: TGCGCCAGCAGCCAGAGGGGGCCAACTAATGAAAAACTGTTTTTT. Translated: CASSQRGPTNEKLFF.

The genes are TRBV6-5 and TRBJ2-7, with D possibly matching TRBD2 (5 bases). The CDR3 loop spans 11 amino acids. Germline assignment: CDR1 MNHEY and CDR2 SVGAGI. Trimming shortened V by 8 bases and J by 5 bases, and 10 bases separated the two germline ends. The CDR3 here is CASSGFDEQYF. CDR3 DNA: TGTGCCAGCTCGGGGTTCGACGAGCAGTACTTC.

The chain recombines TRBV10-2 with TRBJ2-1, with TRBD1 matching over 10 bases. Germline V gene lookup returns CDR1 WSHSY and CDR2 SAAADI. J was trimmed by 7 bases and V by 10 bases; bases with no gene match: 10. This CDR3 comprises 14 residues. The CDR3 region is CATDRGREKNEQFF. DNA of the CDR3: TGCGCCACCGACAGGGGGCGCGAGAAGAATGAGCAGTTCTTC.

The rearrangement joins TRBV29-1 to TRBJ2-1, with D possibly TRBD2 on 6 matching bases. The CDR3 loop spans 13 amino acids. Germline values: CDR1 SQVTM, CDR2 ANQGSEA. V was trimmed by 0 bases and J by 7 bases, leaving 10 bases between them. The CDR3 loop reads CSVEEVSGNEQFF. Here the CDR3 DNA reads TGCAGCGTTGAAGAGGTCAGCGGGAATGAGCAGTTCTTC.

The chain recombines TRBV7-3 with TRBJ2-3, with TRBD2 matching over 7 bases. The CDR3 extends over 16 amino acids. The V gene's germline CDR1 is SGHTA and CDR2 FQGTGA. V shed 5 bases and J 0 bases; nucleotides not matched to a gene: 8. The CDR3 region has the DNA TGTGCCAGCAGCCCTCATAGCGGGCCAAGCACAGATACGCAGTATTTT. Translating gives CASSPHSGPSTDTQYF.

The genes are TRBV18 and TRBJ1-2; D is unresolved. The CDR3 loop spans 13 amino acids. Germline lookup yields CDR1 KGHSH and CDR2 LQKENI. V shed 3 bases and J shed 8 bases, with 13 bases lying between them. The CDR3 DNA follows: TGTGCCAGCTCACCTGGCGAGACTCGCGGCTACACCTTC. This gives the protein CASSPGETRGYTF.